This TCR beta chain was profiled in a study of cytomegalovirus exposure and HLA in healthy donors. Germline CDR1 is SGHTA and CDR2 is FQGNSA. The CDR3 runs 14 residues. V was shortened by 6 bases and J by 8 bases, with 16 bases between the two germline ends. The PCR contained 60 Vbeta and 13 Jbeta primers. Sequencing used immunoSEQ multiplex PCR; TCRdb keeps in-frame clones, though not all of them. Seen here are around 170,000 clones, approximately 73% observed once, and the top ten hold under 2.5%. This clonotype was obtained from a woman aged 25 to 45 in good health and CMV-seropositive. The chain employs TRBV7-2 and TRBJ1-4, with TRBD1 as a possible D gene (6 bases). Input material: PBMCs. The CDR3: CASSKNRANEKLFF. DNA of the CDR3: TGTGCCAGCAGTAAAAACAGGGCAAACGAAAAACTGTTTTTT.